This T cell receptor beta chain was recorded in a study of regulatory T cells in long-lasting Graves disease. For the study at large: New Graves' disease cases had less than 3 months of antithyroid drugs.

CDR3 length equals 14 residues. Germline CDR1 reads SGHTA; CDR2 reads FQGNSA. According to the study, TCR beta libraries were built with iRepertoire HTBI primers and CDR3-region Arm-PCR. Via MiXCR, TCRdb re-called the multiplex PCR reads, giving one row per CDR3 protein. The sample consists of fewer than 550,000 distinct CDR3 sequences, roughly 15% of them appearing once. This clonotype was detected many times. The germline gene is not matched at one end of the junction; a read error may be the cause. The time point is: newly diagnosed GD, antithyroid drugs for less than 3 months. Extracted RNA from PBMCs served as the source of the TCR library. This sample also belongs to another study, concerning T cells in Graves' hyperthyroidism and ophthalmopathy. From that paper: The TCR CDR3 first-round RT-PCR relied on the HTBI primer set. A model using 13 V-J features told ophthalmopathy apart from stable hyperthyroidism.

This clonotype originated in a woman in her late teens or twenties with Graves disease. The sample in question was peripheral blood mononuclear cells (PBMCs), obtained at new diagnosis, from a patient treated with antithyroid drugs. V gene TRBV7-2 combines with J gene TRBJ2-3, with TRBD2 identical over 9 bases. The chain's CDR3 is CASRSGTSRDTQYF. In DNA, the CDR3 is TGTGCCAGCAGATCCGGGACTAGCAGAGATACGCAGTATTTT.